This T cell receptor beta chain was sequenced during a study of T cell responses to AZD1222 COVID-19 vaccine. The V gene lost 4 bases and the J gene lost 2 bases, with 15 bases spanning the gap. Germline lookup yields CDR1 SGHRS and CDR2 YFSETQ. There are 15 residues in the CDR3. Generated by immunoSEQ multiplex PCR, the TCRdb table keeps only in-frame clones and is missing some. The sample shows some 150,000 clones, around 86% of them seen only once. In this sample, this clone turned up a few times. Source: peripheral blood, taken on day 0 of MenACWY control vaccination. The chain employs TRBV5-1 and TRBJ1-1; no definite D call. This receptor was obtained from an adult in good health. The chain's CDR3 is CASSPEWIPNTEAFF. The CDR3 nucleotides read TGCGCCAGCAGCCCTGAATGGATACCTAACACTGAAGCTTTCTTT.